The clone carrying this TCR beta chain appeared once. Its target is unknown. V was pared by 6 bases and J by 5 bases, with 8 bases of the junction left unmatched. The CDR3 covers 14 residues. Per germline, CDR1 SGHDT and CDR2 YYEEEE. TCRdb reprocessed the reads with MiXCR, giving one entry per CDR3 protein. The repertoire has about 460,000 distinct CDR3 sequences, approximately 10% of them found once; the top ten carry 10% to 13%. This specimen belongs to a study of T cell repertoires in cytomegalovirus infection. Overall study: Public TCR beta signatures indicated both CMV infection and matching HLA type. Findings of the study overall: Identification of carriers of CMV plus the relevant HLA was performed using cumulative public TCR beta family frequency. In two of eight donors, the top clonotype was HLA-C-restricted CMV-specific.

Sequencing was carried out using PBMCs. The sequence derives from a human donor in good health (CMV status not recorded). Some clones in this sample may be carry-over from other donors' samples. The chain has TRBV5-6 and TRBJ1-5; 7 positions agree with TRBD1. CDR3 region: CASTSRQGDQPQHF. CDR3 in DNA: TGTGCCAGCACCTCGAGACAGGGAGATCAGCCCCAGCATTTT.